This TCR beta chain originates from a study of blood T cell repertoires in COVID-19. At the level of the study: COVID-19 samples from acute and convalescent phases originated in the United States, Italy and Spain. T cells, B-cell-depleted T cells, or PBMCs provided the cDNA or gDNA that served as material.

Original processing notes: Using reference gene primer amplification, nucleated cell counts were estimated. The data were produced by immunoSEQ multiplex PCR, yet TCRdb's version contains in-frame clones alone and is incomplete. V and J calls and clone size follow that table, whereas D and trimming were derived from the DNA. Here the sample spans about 240,000 clones, 87% being singletons. This clone was observed a few times. V gave up 5 bases and J gave up 3 bases, with 11 bases separating them. This CDR3 spans 13 amino acids. Germline V CDR1 and CDR2: SGHDT, YYEEEE. Sequencing input: peripheral blood. The V gene is TRBV5-6, the J gene TRBJ1-1, with D perhaps TRBD1 (5 bases). The receptor was isolated from a man aged 60-69 years who had recovered from COVID-19. For the CDR3, the DNA is TGTGCCAGCAGGGCACAGGTACACACTGAAGCTTTCTTT. Translating gives CASRAQVHTEAFF.